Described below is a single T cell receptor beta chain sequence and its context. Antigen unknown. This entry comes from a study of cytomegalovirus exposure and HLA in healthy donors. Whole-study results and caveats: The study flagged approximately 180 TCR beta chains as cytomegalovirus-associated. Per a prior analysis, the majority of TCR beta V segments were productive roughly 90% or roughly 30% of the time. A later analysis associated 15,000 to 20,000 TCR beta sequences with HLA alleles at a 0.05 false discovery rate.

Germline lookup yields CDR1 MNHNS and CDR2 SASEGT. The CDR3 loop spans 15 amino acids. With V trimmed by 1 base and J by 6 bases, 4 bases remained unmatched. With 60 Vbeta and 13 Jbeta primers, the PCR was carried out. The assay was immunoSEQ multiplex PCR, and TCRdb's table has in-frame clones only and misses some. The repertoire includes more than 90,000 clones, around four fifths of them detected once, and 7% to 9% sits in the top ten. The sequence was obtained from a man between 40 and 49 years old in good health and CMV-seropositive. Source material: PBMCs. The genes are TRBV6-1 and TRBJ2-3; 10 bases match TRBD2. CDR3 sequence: CASSEEGSGRDTQYF. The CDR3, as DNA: TGTGCCAGCAGTGAAGAGGGTAGCGGGAGGGATACGCAGTATTTT.